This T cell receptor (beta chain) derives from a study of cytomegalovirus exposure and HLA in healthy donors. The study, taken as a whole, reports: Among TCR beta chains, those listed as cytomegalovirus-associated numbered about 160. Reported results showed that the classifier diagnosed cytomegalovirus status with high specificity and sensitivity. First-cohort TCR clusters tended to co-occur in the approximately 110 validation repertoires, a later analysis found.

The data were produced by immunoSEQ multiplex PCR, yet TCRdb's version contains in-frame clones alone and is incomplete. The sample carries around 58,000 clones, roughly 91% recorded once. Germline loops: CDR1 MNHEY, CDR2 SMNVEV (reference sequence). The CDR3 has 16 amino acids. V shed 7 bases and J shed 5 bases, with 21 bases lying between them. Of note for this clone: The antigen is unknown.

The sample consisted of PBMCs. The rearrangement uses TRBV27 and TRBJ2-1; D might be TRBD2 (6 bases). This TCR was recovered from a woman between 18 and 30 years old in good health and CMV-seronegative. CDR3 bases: TGTGCCAGCAAGCCAAACGCCGGGAGAAGGAACAATGAGCAGTTCTTC. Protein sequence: CASKPNAGRRNNEQFF.